This TCR beta chain was recorded in a study of vaccination and CD4 T cells after COVID-19. Whole-study results and caveats: SARS-CoV-2-reactive clonotypes showed a nonsignificant median rise from roughly 22 to 38.

Treatment in this sample: 10-day PBMC culture with coronavirus spike peptide pools or control peptides (ViraFEST assay). Both day 3 and day 7 involved replacing half of the medium with fresh IL-2 medium. This clonotype was seen a handful of times. Its antigen is currently unknown. Sequence data for DNA of cultured CD4+ T cells were generated by the Oncomine TCR Beta short-read assay. One entry per CDR3 protein, called by TCRdb with MiXCR from the PCR reads. This table holds about 12,000 distinct CDR3 sequences, approximately 53% found once. Trimming removed 5 bases from V and 3 bases from J; junction bases left unmatched: 1. Germline CDR1 and CDR2: KGHDR and SFDVKD. This CDR3 has 13 residues.

The chain recombines TRBV24-1 with TRBJ2-3; 7 bases map to TRBD2. Sequencing input: CD4+ T cells from blood, cultured in vitro. This TCR derives from a human donor who had recovered from COVID-19. Here the CDR3 reads CATSGGGTDTQYF. Written as DNA, the CDR3 is TGTGCCACCAGTGGGGGGGGTACAGATACGCAGTATTTT.